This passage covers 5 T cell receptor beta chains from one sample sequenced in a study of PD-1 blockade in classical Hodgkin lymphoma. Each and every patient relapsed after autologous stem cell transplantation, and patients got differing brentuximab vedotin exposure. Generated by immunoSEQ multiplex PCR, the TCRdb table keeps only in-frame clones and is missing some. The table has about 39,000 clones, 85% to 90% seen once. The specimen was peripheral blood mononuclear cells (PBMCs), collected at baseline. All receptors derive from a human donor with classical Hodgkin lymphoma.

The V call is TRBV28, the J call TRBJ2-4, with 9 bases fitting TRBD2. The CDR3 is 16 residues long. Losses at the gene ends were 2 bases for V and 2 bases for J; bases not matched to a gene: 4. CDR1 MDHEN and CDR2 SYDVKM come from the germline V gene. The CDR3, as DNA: TGTGCCAGCAGTTTAAGAGCGGGAGGCTCCAAAAACATTCAGTACTTC. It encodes CASSLRAGGSKNIQYF.

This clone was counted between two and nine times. CDR3 nucleotides: TGTGCCAGCACCGACAAGACAGGTTTCTATGGCTACACCTTC. Translated, it gives CASTDKTGFYGYTF. The chain is built from TRBV28 and TRBJ1-2; a weak D match, TRBD1 (6 bases). Trimming removed 7 bases from V and 4 bases from J, with 16 bases in between. Germline V gives CDR1 MDHEN, CDR2 SYDVKM. This CDR3 is built from 14 residues.

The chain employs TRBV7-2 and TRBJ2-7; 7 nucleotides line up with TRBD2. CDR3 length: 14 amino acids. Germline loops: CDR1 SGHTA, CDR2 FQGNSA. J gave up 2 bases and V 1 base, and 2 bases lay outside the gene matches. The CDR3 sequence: CASSLGLATYEQYF. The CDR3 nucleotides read TGTGCCAGCAGCTTAGGACTAGCAACCTACGAGCAGTACTTC.

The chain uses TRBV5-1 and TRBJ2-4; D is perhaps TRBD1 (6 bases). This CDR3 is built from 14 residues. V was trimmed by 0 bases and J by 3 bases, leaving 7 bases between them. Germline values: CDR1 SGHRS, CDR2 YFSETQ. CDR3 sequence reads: CASSLVGGKNIQYF. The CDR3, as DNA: TGCGCCAGCAGCTTGGTAGGGGGCAAAAACATTCAGTACTTC.

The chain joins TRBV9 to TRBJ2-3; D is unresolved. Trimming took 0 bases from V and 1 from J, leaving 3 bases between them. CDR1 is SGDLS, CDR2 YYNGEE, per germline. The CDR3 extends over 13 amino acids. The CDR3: CASSVVGTDTQYF. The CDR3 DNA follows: TGTGCCAGCAGCGTAGTGGGCACAGATACGCAGTATTTT.